The T cell receptor (beta chain) described here comes from a study of long-term antiretroviral therapy in people with HIV. A v3.0 immunoSEQ assay was performed at survey level. Sequencing used immunoSEQ multiplex PCR; TCRdb keeps in-frame clones, though not all of them. The sample records 13,000 to 15,000 clones, 82% being singletons. The study's findings and limits: Information on adherence, resistance and therapy changes was unavailable.

The cryopreserved samples used held roughly 0.85-10 million PBMC prior to extraction of DNA. Points on this clone: Its cognate antigen is unknown.

The origin of this receptor is a woman aged 40 to 50 with HIV. The starting material was unsorted PBMCs, obtained 1.8 years before starting antiretroviral therapy.

CDR3 in DNA: TGTGCCAGCTCACCAAATCCGGATAGCTCCTACGAGCAGTACTTC. Its translation is CASSPNPDSSYEQYF. The V and J genes are TRBV18 and TRBJ2-7; unclear D gene. CDR1 KGHSH and CDR2 LQKENI come from the germline V gene. The CDR3 spans 15 residues. The V and J ends lost 2 bases and 0 bases respectively, with 11 bases between them.